This T cell receptor beta chain was recovered during a study of human T cells and chemical hapten exposure. Study at large: The upper back received 0.01% DPC by patch testing, with results read at 6 days.

This clonotype was observed many times. Its antigen is unknown. The V end was cut by 7 bases, the J end by 4 bases, with 20 bases between. Germline CDR1 reads MNHEY; CDR2 reads SVGEGT. This CDR3 is 16 amino acids long. Library preparation tagged each individual cDNA molecule with a unique molecular identifier. TCRdb re-analysed the RACE reads in MiXCR, keeping a single row per CDR3 protein. This table holds tens of thousands of distinct CDR3 sequences, roughly a tenth found once. Overall study results and limits: With DPC sensitization, TCRs exceeding 1 in 1000 frequency showed no change.

Regarding time point: pre-sensitization, week 0. Treatment indicated: therapeutic diphenylcyclopropenone sensitization with weekly scalp DPC. Sequencing started from total RNA isolated from unfractionated whole blood. Alopecia patients between 18 and 70 years old and suitable for DPC were used as donors. The sequenced sample was whole blood, obtained in connection with sensitization to the hapten diphenylcyclopropenone (DPC). The sequence was obtained from a woman aged 25 to 45 with alopecia areata. Some clones in this sample may be carry-over from other donors' samples. The genes are TRBV6-2 or TRBV6-3 and TRBJ1-5; maybe TRBD1 (5 bases). The CDR3 loop reads CASIKDPGRKNQPQHF. The DNA for the CDR3 is TGTGCCAGCATTAAGGATCCGGGACGGAAAAATCAGCCCCAGCATTTT.